This T cell receptor (beta chain) appears in the sequencing data of a study of synovial regulatory T cells in juvenile arthritis. On the study more broadly: Three patients were therapy-naive; several received methotrexate alone. Whole-study findings and limits: Compared with other blood Treg cells, inflammation-associated Treg cells had reduced TCR diversity. CDR3 overlap with synovial Tregs was higher for iaTregs than other blood Tregs.

iaTreg cells were HLA-DR+ Treg cells. The approximately eleven donors had active juvenile idiopathic arthritis, with 3 polyarticular and 8 oligoarticular cases. Germline V gene lookup returns CDR1 LNHDA and CDR2 SQIVND (reference sequence). The CDR3 covers 15 residues. DNA was not recorded. This clone is medium-sized (0.01 to 0.1%) by frequency. Its antigen remains unknown. Clones were sequenced by immunoSEQ multiplex PCR, and TCRdb holds only the in-frame ones, with some missing. Its listing shows 1,200 or so clones. The chain uses TRBV19 and TRBJ1-5. The sequencing sample was made of Treg cells from blood. Noted subset: HLA-DR+ inflammation-associated blood Treg cells. The TCR originated in a donor between 2 and 35 years old with juvenile idiopathic arthritis. The CDR3: CASSIRGISNQPQHF. Complete variable domain (other parts from reference TRBV19 and TRBJ1-5): DGGITQSPKYLFRKEGQNVTLSCEQNLNHDAMYWYRQDPGQGLRLIYYSQIVNDFQKGDIAEGYSVSREKKESFPLTVTSAQKNPTAFYLCASSIRGISNQPQHFGDGTRLSIL.